Below are 26 T cell receptor beta chains sequenced from a single sample in a study of T cell clonality in common variable immunodeficiency. The study's findings and limits: Reportedly, TCR beta sequences from common variable immunodeficiency showed fewer deletions and N-nucleotide insertions.

These receptors lack a known antigen. Produced via immunoSEQ multiplex PCR; TCRdb's table is partial and in-frame only. Observed in the sample are about 33,000 clones, none of them singletons. Sequenced input: peripheral blood mononuclear cells. All receptors derive from a human donor with common variable immunodeficiency.

Points on this clone: With the read ending 3 residues before the CDR3 end, the germline J gene is used to fill in that end. V and J are TRBV30 and TRBJ1-6, with TRBD1 as a possible D gene (6 bases). V lost 0 bases, J lost 10 bases, and 10 bases lay in between. Germline loops: CDR1 GTSNPN, CDR2 SVGIG (reference sequence). CDR3 length equals 13 residues. The DNA read from the CDR3 is TGTGCCTGGAGTGTACAGGGAGACTCACCC. This gives the protein CAWSVQGDSP. In full, the CDR3 reads CAWSVQGDSPLHF.

This clone was detected a few times. Sequencing ends 3 residues short of the CDR3 end; the germline J gene provides the rest. The J gene is TRBJ2-3, the V gene TRBV6-1, with 8 bases aligning to TRBD1. V lost 4 bases to trimming and J lost 2 bases; unmatched junction nucleotides: 5. Germline V lookup: CDR1 MNHNS, CDR2 SASEGT. This CDR3 has 15 residues. The CDR3 is CASSVPQGDTDTQYF. The covered CDR3 bases are TGTGCCAGCAGTGTCCCACAGGGGGACACAGATACG.

Concerning this clone: The read ends 3 residues before the CDR3 terminus; that terminus is restored from the germline J gene. Other DNA sequences in this specimen translate into the identical CDR3. The rearrangement uses TRBV7-9 and TRBJ1-1, with 9 bases fitting TRBD1. V lost 2 bases and J lost 7; bases outside the gene matches: 8. The CDR3 spans 15 residues. The V gene's germline CDR1 is SEHNR and CDR2 FQNEAQ (reference sequence). CDR3 sequence: CASSLSGQGVLEAFF. Partial CDR3 DNA: TGTGCCAGCAGCTTATCGGGACAGGGAGTGCTTGAA.

This clone turned up a few times. The read ends 3 residues shy of where the CDR3 ends; the end is completed using the germline J gene. The chain couples TRBV6-1 to TRBJ2-7; 7 bases map to TRBD2. Trimming removed 3 bases from V and 0 bases from J; junction bases left unmatched: 8. The CDR3 consists of 16 residues. The germline V gene has CDR1 MNHNS and CDR2 SASEGT. The part of the CDR3 DNA that was read is TGTGCCAGCAGTGATGCGGGGGTTCAACTCTCCTACGAG. Amino acid sequence: CASSDAGVQLSYE. The full-length CDR3 reads as CASSDAGVQLSYEQYF.

A word on this clone: With the read ending 3 residues before the CDR3 end, the germline J gene is used to fill in that end. This chain links TRBV5-1 with TRBJ1-1; D may be TRBD1 (6 bases). The CDR3 spans 15 residues. V was pared by 2 bases and J by 6 bases, with 17 bases between. Germline V gene data show CDR1 as SGHRS and CDR2 as YFSETQ. CDR3 DNA (partial): TGCGCCAGCAGCTTTTCCGTTACAGGGAGCCCTGAA. The encoded protein is CASSFSVTGSPE. From start to end, the CDR3 is CASSFSVTGSPEAFF. Full variable domain (remainder filled in from reference TRBV5-1 and TRBJ1-1): KAGVTQTPRYLIKTRGQQVTLSCSPISGHRSVSWYQQTPGQGLQFLFEYFSETQRNKGNFPGRFSGRQFSNSRSEMNVSTLELGDSALYLCASSFSVTGSPEAFFGQGTRLTVV.

This clone was observed at least ten times. The CDR3 goes on 3 residues after the read ends, and that part is filled in from the germline J gene. The chain uses TRBV29-1 and TRBJ1-1; tentative D call: TRBD1 (5 bases). Trimming shortened V by 4 bases and J by 5 bases, and 17 bases separated the two germline ends. Germline V gene data show CDR1 as SQVTM and CDR2 as ANQGSEA. This CDR3 spans 14 amino acids. CDR3 amino acids: CSVAGGGTGTEAFF. The part of the CDR3 DNA that was read is TGCAGCGTTGCTGGGGGGGGGACCGGAACTGAA. Based on the CDR3 plus reference TRBV29-1 and TRBJ1-1, the full variable domain is SAVISQKPSRDICQRGTSLTIQCQVDSQVTMMFWYRQQPGQSLTLIATANQGSEATYESGFVIDKFPISRPNLTFSTLTVSNMSPEDSSIYLCSVAGGGTGTEAFFGQGTRLTVV.

As for this clone: From the germline J gene comes the end of the CDR3, since the read stops 3 residues before it. The chain has TRBV7-6 and TRBJ1-2; 7 positions agree with TRBD1. CDR1 and CDR2 (germline): SGHVS, FNYEAQ. V shed 1 base and J 4 bases; nucleotides not matched to a gene: 9. CDR3 length: 16 residues. CDR3 sequence reads: CASSLDTFGTAYGYTF. CDR3 bases read: TGTGCCAGCAGCTTAGACACTTTCGGGACAGCCTATGGC.

This clone was seen ten or more times. The CDR3 goes on 3 residues after the read ends, and that part is filled in from the germline J gene. The rearrangement joins TRBV2 to TRBJ1-6, with 7 nucleotides matching TRBD1. Looked up from germline, CDR1 is SNHLY and CDR2 is FYNNEI. V was clipped by 6 bases and J by 5 bases; unmatched bases: 4. There are 14 residues in the CDR3. The part of the CDR3 DNA that was read is TGTGCCAGCAGCGGGACAGCTGATAATTCACCC. This encodes CASSGTADNSP. The whole CDR3 protein is CASSGTADNSPLHF.

The table lists this clone with a few counts. The read halts 3 residues ahead of the CDR3 end, with the missing end drawn from the germline J gene. Different DNA sequences within this sample yield the same CDR3. The V and J genes are TRBV18 and TRBJ1-2, with TRBD1 identical over 8 bases. The length of the CDR3 is 13 residues. Germline V gene lookup returns CDR1 KGHSH and CDR2 LQKENI. Losses at the gene ends were 4 bases for V and 3 bases for J; bases not matched to a gene: 1. CDR3 DNA, as far as it was read: TGTGCCAGCTCACTGACAGGGGACTATGGC. Translating it yields CASSLTGDYG. In full, the CDR3 is CASSLTGDYGYTF. The entire variable domain, with the rest obtained from reference TRBV18 and TRBJ1-2, is as follows: NAGVMQNPRHLVRRRGQEARLRCSPMKGHSHVYWYRQLPEEGLKFMVYLQKENIIDESGMPKERFSAEFPKEGPSILRIQQVVRGDSAAYFCASSLTGDYGYTFGSGTRLTVV.

This clone was observed a handful of times. The read terminates 3 residues before the CDR3 end, so the remaining end is supplied by the germline J gene. V usage is TRBV19 and J usage is TRBJ2-7, with unresolved D. The CDR3 sequence is 13 residues long. Per the germline V gene, CDR1 is LNHDA and CDR2 is SQIVND (reference sequence). Trimming removed 4 bases at V and 2 bases at J, with 9 bases between. The CDR3 sequence is CASSTREAYEQYF. The CDR3 DNA, read in part, is TGTGCCAGTAGTACCCGCGAAGCCTACGAG.

This clone was recorded a few times. The DNA ends 3 residues before the CDR3 does, and the rest of the CDR3 is filled in from the germline J gene. The chain joins TRBV19 to TRBJ2-7; a possible D gene is TRBD1 (6 bases). In germline, CDR1 is LNHDA, CDR2 SQIVND (reference sequence). Trimming stripped 5 bases from V and 0 bases from J, with 11 bases between. This CDR3 spans 14 amino acids. CDR3 residues: CASSPLDSSYEQYF. Incomplete CDR3 DNA: TGTGCCAGTAGTCCCCTGGACAGCTCCTACGAG.

In this sample, this clone turned up a few times. The read terminates 3 residues ahead of where the CDR3 ends, so the germline J gene completes it. The V gene is TRBV5-5, the J gene TRBJ1-1, with unresolved D. Germline values: CDR1 SGHKS, CDR2 YYEKEE (reference sequence). The CDR3 sequence is 15 residues long. The V end was cut by 4 bases, the J end by 1 base, with 14 bases between. The CDR3 sequence is CASSLGLTGNTEAFF. Partial CDR3 DNA: TGTGCCAGCAGCCTCGGACTGACTGGGAACACTGAA.

The table lists this clone with a few counts. The CDR3 end falls 3 residues outside the read, so it is completed with the germline J gene. This chain links TRBV19 with TRBJ1-2, with 7 bases lining up with TRBD1. CDR3 length: 13 amino acids. V dropped 6 bases and J dropped 5; count of bases not matched to a gene: 6. The germline gives CDR1 LNHDA, CDR2 SQIVND (reference sequence). CDR3 in amino acids: CASRPLQGYGYTF. The DNA read from the CDR3 is TGTGCCAGTAGACCACTACAGGGGTATGGC.

This clone came up a few times. The CDR3 is cut off 3 residues early in the read; its end comes from the germline J gene. The genes are TRBV13 and TRBJ2-7, with TRBD2 matching over 7 bases. Germline V gene lookup returns CDR1 PRHDT and CDR2 FYEKMQ (reference sequence). CDR3 length equals 14 residues. The trim removed 6 bases at V and 6 bases at J, leaving 11 bases unmatched. The DNA read from the CDR3 is TGTGCCAGCAGTTCGGGGGAGGGAGGAATCGAG. Translating gives CASSSGEGGIE. The full CDR3 sequence reads CASSSGEGGIEQYF. Combining the CDR3 with reference TRBV13 and TRBJ2-7 gives the whole variable domain AAGVIQSPRHLIKEKRETATLKCYPIPRHDTVYWYQQGPGQDPQFLISFYEKMQSDKGSIPDRFSAQQFSDYHSELNMSSLELGDSALYFCASSSGEGGIEQYFGPGTRLTVT.

This clone has just a few counts. The read terminates 3 residues before the CDR3 end, so the remaining end is supplied by the germline J gene. The V and J genes are TRBV7-2 and TRBJ2-3, with D possibly matching TRBD1 (5 bases). The CDR3 loop spans 15 amino acids. Trimming took off 5 bases at V and 0 bases at J, with 12 bases between the two ends. Looked up from germline, CDR1 is SGHTA and CDR2 is FQGNSA. The CDR3 sequence: CASSPWGPSTDTQYF. CDR3 bases read: TGTGCCAGCAGCCCGTGGGGCCCTAGCACAGATACG.

About this clone: The observed sequence ends 3 residues before the CDR3 terminus, with the missing tail filled in from the germline J gene. The chain joins TRBV30 to TRBJ1-1; D gene unclear. Germline V lookup: CDR1 GTSNPN, CDR2 SVGIG (reference sequence). The CDR3 is 13 amino acids. The V end lost 1 base, the J end lost 5 bases, and 11 bases lay between the germline ends. The chain's CDR3 is CAWSGSPGTEAFF. CDR3 DNA (partial): TGTGCCTGGAGTGGCTCACCGGGGACTGAA.

This clone was seen at least ten times. The CDR3 is cut off 3 residues early in the read; its end comes from the germline J gene. The V call is TRBV20-1, the J call TRBJ1-6; D possibly corresponds to TRBD1 (5 bases). Trimming took 3 bases from V and 2 from J, leaving 8 bases between them. Germline-derived CDR1 and CDR2 are DFQATT and SNEGSKA (reference sequence). The CDR3 is made up of 14 amino acids. The CDR3 sequence: CSAREGTYNSPLHF. The covered CDR3 bases are TGCAGTGCTAGGGAGGGGACCTATAATTCACCC.

Of note for this clone: The read ends 3 residues before the CDR3 terminus; that terminus is restored from the germline J gene. This chain connects TRBV7-9 to TRBJ1-2, with 9 bases matching TRBD1. Germline loops: CDR1 SEHNR, CDR2 FQNEAQ (reference sequence). The CDR3 spans 15 residues. CDR3 DNA (partial): TGTGCCAGCAGCCCTCTCTGGACAGGGGACGACGGC. Translating gives CASSPLWTGDDG. The complete CDR3 protein is CASSPLWTGDDGYTF.

This clone was observed a few times. The read ends 3 residues early relative to the CDR3; the germline J gene fills the gap. The gene calls are TRBV19 and TRBJ2-7; 8 bases line up with TRBD1. Germline V lookup: CDR1 LNHDA, CDR2 SQIVND (reference sequence). After removal of 5 bases from V and 3 bases from J, the junction contained 9 bases not matched to a gene. The CDR3 extends over 15 amino acids. The CDR3 region is CASSSQGAGNYEQYF. The DNA read from the CDR3 is TGTGCCAGTAGTTCCCAGGGGGCAGGAAACTACGAG.

Many counts were recorded for this clone. The sequence runs out 3 residues before the end of the CDR3; the remainder is reconstructed from the germline J gene. This rearrangement joins TRBV20-1 to TRBJ1-1; 7 nucleotides match TRBD1. Germline CDR1 and CDR2: DFQATT and SNEGSKA (reference sequence). Trimming removed 1 base from V and 2 bases from J; junction bases left unmatched: 7. The CDR3 totals 15 residues. This chain's CDR3 is CSARGRGDSNTEAFF. The DNA read from the CDR3 is TGCAGTGCTAGAGGGAGAGGGGACAGTAACACTGAA.

This clone was observed a few times. The CDR3 end falls 3 residues outside the read, so it is completed with the germline J gene. The chain uses TRBV18 and TRBJ1-1; 12 nucleotides align to TRBD1. V lost 2 bases and J lost 4; bases outside the gene matches: 2. The CDR3 contains 15 residues. CDR1 and CDR2 (germline): KGHSH, LQKENI. The CDR3 spells CASSPRGQGATEAFF. CDR3 DNA (partial): TGTGCCAGCTCACCAAGGGGACAGGGGGCCACTGAA. The whole variable domain, filled in from reference TRBV18 and TRBJ1-1, reads NAGVMQNPRHLVRRRGQEARLRCSPMKGHSHVYWYRQLPEEGLKFMVYLQKENIIDESGMPKERFSAEFPKEGPSILRIQQVVRGDSAAYFCASSPRGQGATEAFFGQGTRLTVV.

For this clone: Read coverage stops 3 residues before the CDR3 terminus; the germline J gene supplies the remainder. This sequence joins TRBV2 and TRBJ1-6, with D possibly being TRBD1 (6 bases). CDR3 length equals 16 residues. The germline V and J ends were trimmed by 3 bases and 3 bases, with 12 bases remaining between them. Germline-derived CDR1 and CDR2 are SNHLY and FYNNEI. CDR3 sequence reads: CASSDKAGVYNSPLHF. CDR3 DNA, as far as it was read: TGTGCCAGCAGTGATAAGGCAGGGGTCTATAATTCACCC.

As regards this clone: The read comes to an end 3 residues before the CDR3 does, leaving the germline J gene to fill in the end. V usage is TRBV19 and J usage is TRBJ1-5; D not resolved. Per germline, CDR1 LNHDA and CDR2 SQIVND (reference sequence). V was cut by 0 bases and J by 5 bases, with 11 bases left in between. The CDR3 runs 15 residues. The sequenced part of the CDR3 DNA is TGTGCCAGTAGTATAGATGCGGACGGGGATCAGCCC. Protein sequence: CASSIDADGDQP. In full, the CDR3 reads CASSIDADGDQPQHF.

This clone was seen many times. The read ends 3 residues early relative to the CDR3; the germline J gene fills the gap. The rearrangement uses TRBV6-1 and TRBJ2-1; D might be TRBD2 (5 bases). There are 16 residues in the CDR3. The V end was cut by 1 base, the J end by 6 bases, with 16 bases between. Germline V gene lookup returns CDR1 MNHNS and CDR2 SASEGT. CDR3 DNA (partial): TGTGCCAGCAGTGAAGTGAGAGGACCCGCGGGCAATGAG. Its translation: CASSEVRGPAGNE. The entire CDR3 is CASSEVRGPAGNEQFF.

This clone was counted a few times. The read halts 3 residues ahead of the CDR3 end, with the missing end drawn from the germline J gene. This rearrangement joins TRBV6-1 to TRBJ2-1; TRBD1 might be the D (5 bases). The germline V gene encodes CDR1 MNHNS and CDR2 SASEGT. The CDR3 loop spans 16 amino acids. V lost 0 bases and J 2 bases, leaving 11 bases between the germline ends. CDR3 sequence reads: CASSEAHRPTYNEQFF. The CDR3 DNA, read in part, is TGTGCCAGCAGTGAAGCTCACAGGCCTACCTACAATGAG.

Comment on this clone: The read gets to within 3 residues of the CDR3 end, and the germline J gene fills in the rest. This chain joins TRBV30 and TRBJ1-6; D unclear. The CDR3 length is 13 residues. Per the germline V gene, CDR1 is GTSNPN and CDR2 is SVGIG (reference sequence). Deletions cut 0 bases from V and 7 bases from J, with 7 bases between. The CDR3 region is CAWSVSVNSPLHF. CDR3 DNA (partial): TGTGCCTGGAGTGTGTCGGTAAATTCACCC.